Below, 21 T cell receptor beta chains from the same sample are listed, as sequenced in a study of T cells in localized non-small cell lung cancer. Here immunoSEQ multiplex PCR was the method, and the copy in TCRdb shows in-frame clones only, minus some. Among fewer than 45,000 clones listed, about nine tenths were seen once. The material was peripheral blood, obtained before any cancer treatment. The receptors originated from an older female donor with stage I squamous cell lung carcinoma.

This chain joins TRBV25-1 and TRBJ2-1; TRBD2 is a possible D gene (5 bases). The CDR3 sequence is 16 residues long. Germline V gene data show CDR1 as MGHDK and CDR2 as SYGVNS. V lost 4 bases, J lost 6 bases, and 19 bases lay in between. CDR3 in DNA: TGTGCCAGCAGTGCCGTAATCAGTTATCGGGGCAATGAGCAGTTCTTC. This encodes CASSAVISYRGNEQFF.

The chain recombines TRBV7-3 with TRBJ2-5; 14 positions agree with TRBD2. Trimming cost V 0 bases and J 9 bases; bases outside gene matches: 3. CDR1 SGHTA and CDR2 FQGTGA come from the germline V gene. CDR3 length: 15 residues. This CDR3 is CASSLTGLAGDSQYF. The CDR3 DNA follows: TGTGCCAGCAGCTTAACGGGACTAGCGGGGGATTCCCAGTACTTC.

The chain couples TRBV18 to TRBJ1-1; 9 bases are shared with TRBD1. The CDR3 runs to 14 residues. J lost 3 bases, V lost 4 bases, and 3 bases had no gene match. Germline CDR1 KGHSH, CDR2 LQKENI. The CDR3 sequence: CASSLWTGDTEAFF. The CDR3 nucleotides are TGTGCCAGCTCACTTTGGACAGGGGACACTGAAGCTTTCTTT.

The chain is built from TRBV7-2 and TRBJ2-1, with 10 bases lining up with TRBD2. Germline CDR1 reads SGHTA; CDR2 reads FQGNSA. This CDR3 comprises 17 residues. V shed 6 bases, J shed 2 bases, and the junction held 10 bases outside the gene matches. The CDR3 DNA sequence: TGTGCCAGCAGTGGGCTAGCGGGAGACGACCCCTACAATGAGCAGTTCTTC. Amino acid sequence: CASSGLAGDDPYNEQFF.

This chain joins TRBV2 and TRBJ2-1, with 7 nucleotides matching TRBD2. Germline loops: CDR1 SNHLY, CDR2 FYNNEI. V lost 7 bases and J lost 4; bases outside the gene matches: 10. This CDR3 has 15 residues. The CDR3 protein is CASKESSGWYNEQFF. CDR3 coding DNA: TGTGCCAGCAAGGAGAGTAGCGGGTGGTACAATGAGCAGTTCTTC.

This clone was seen a few times. The chain recombines TRBV19 with TRBJ2-7; weak D call: TRBD2 (6 bases). Between the trimmed V and J ends, which lost 1 base and 5 bases, there was a span of 12 bases. From germline, CDR1 is LNHDA and CDR2 SQIVND (reference sequence). The CDR3 is made up of 14 amino acids. The CDR3: CASSIGASDDEQYF. The CDR3 DNA follows: TGTGCCAGTAGTATAGGGGCTAGCGACGACGAGCAGTACTTC.

The chain is built from TRBV9 and TRBJ2-3, with no clear D. The CDR3 contains 12 residues. Germline assignment: CDR1 SGDLS and CDR2 YYNGEE. Trimming removed 2 bases at V and 0 bases at J, with 1 base between. DNA of the CDR3: TGTGCCAGCAGCGTTAGCACAGATACGCAGTATTTT. Residues: CASSVSTDTQYF.

The rearrangement uses TRBV6-6 and TRBJ1-1, with D possibly TRBD1 on 5 matching bases. V lost 8 bases and J lost 2, with 18 bases in between. Per germline, CDR1 MNHNY and CDR2 SVGAGI (reference sequence). The length of the CDR3 is 15 residues. The CDR3 DNA sequence: TGTGCCAGCCGCCTGGAATCTAGGGGTAACACTGAAGCTTTCTTT. Its translation: CASRLESRGNTEAFF.

This chain links TRBV11-2 with TRBJ2-2; no reliable D call. Trimming pared 6 bases from V and 0 bases from J, leaving 11 bases between. This CDR3 has 15 amino acids. CDR1 and CDR2 from the germline V gene are SGHAT and FQNNGV. CDR3 residues: CASSLDRSNTGELFF. The CDR3 DNA is TGTGCCAGCAGTTTGGACCGTTCGAACACCGGGGAGCTGTTTTTT.

This chain uses TRBV6-6 with TRBJ1-5; 9 nucleotides line up with TRBD1. The CDR3 loop spans 14 amino acids. Germline V gene sequence: CDR1 MNHNY, CDR2 SVGAGI (reference sequence). J was trimmed by 6 bases and V by 6 bases; bases with no gene match: 6. The CDR3 loop is CASSKQGAGQPQHF. The CDR3 coding sequence is TGTGCCAGCAGCAAACAGGGGGCGGGTCAGCCCCAGCATTTT.

The chain joins TRBV7-8 to TRBJ2-6, with D unclear. The CDR3 has 17 amino acids. In germline, CDR1 is SGHVS, CDR2 FQNEAQ. V was cut by 2 bases and J by 1 base, with 12 bases left in between. The DNA of the CDR3 is TGTGCCAGCAGCTTAACCCCCATGTGGTCTGGGGCCAACGTCCTGACTTTC. Protein sequence: CASSLTPMWSGANVLTF.

The rearrangement links TRBV7-3 to TRBJ2-1; 8 bases map to TRBD2. Unmatched junction bases numbered 10, after V lost 5 bases and J lost 10 bases. Per the germline V gene, CDR1 is SGHTA and CDR2 is FQGTGA. The CDR3 contains 14 residues. The CDR3 loop reads CASSREAGELEQFF. For the CDR3, the DNA is TGTGCCAGCAGCCGAGAAGCGGGAGAACTGGAGCAGTTCTTC.

The gene calls are TRBV29-1 and TRBJ1-5, with 7 bases that match TRBD1. Germline values: CDR1 SQVTM, CDR2 ANQGSEA. The CDR3 has 12 amino acids. Trimming removed 6 bases from V and 9 bases from J; junction bases left unmatched: 8. The CDR3 is CSVREQGGPQHF. The CDR3 bases are TGCAGCGTCAGGGAGCAGGGGGGGCCCCAGCATTTT.

The chain joins TRBV15 to TRBJ2-1; 7 nucleotides match TRBD1. The germline CDR1 and CDR2 sequences are LNHNV and YYDKDF (reference sequence). Trimming at V came to 5 bases and at J to 7 bases, leaving 14 bases not matched to a gene. CDR3 length: 16 residues. The CDR3 sequence: CATSSEDRSNWNEQFF. CDR3 nucleotides: TGTGCCACCAGCTCTGAGGACAGGTCTAATTGGAATGAGCAGTTCTTC.

This sequence joins TRBV7-2 and TRBJ1-4; D possibly corresponds to TRBD1 (6 bases). CDR1 is SGHTA, CDR2 FQGNSA, per germline. This CDR3 spans 14 amino acids. Trimming took off 3 bases at V and 6 bases at J, with 11 bases between the two ends. The CDR3 nucleotides are TGTGCCAGCAGCTTTTCCAGGGGAGATGAAAAACTGTTTTTT. It specifies CASSFSRGDEKLFF.

The V gene is TRBV4-1, the J gene TRBJ1-1; D is undetermined. The germline gives CDR1 MGHRA, CDR2 YSYEKL. The CDR3 loop spans 15 amino acids. The V end was cut by 0 bases, the J end by 5 bases, with 13 bases between. The CDR3 region has the DNA TGCGCCAGCAGCCAAGATCCGGTAGGAGGTACTGAAGCTTTCTTT. Residues: CASSQDPVGGTEAFF.

This CDR3 reads CSASPESTQYF. In DNA, the CDR3 is TGCAGTGCTAGCCCAGAGTCAACCCAGTACTTC. The chain joins TRBV20-1 to TRBJ2-5; D is ambiguous. The CDR3 has 11 amino acids. Between the trimmed V and J ends, which lost 3 bases and 8 bases, there was a span of 10 bases. From germline, CDR1 is DFQATT and CDR2 SNEGSKA (reference sequence).

The J gene is TRBJ2-1, the V gene TRBV5-1, with TRBD2 identical over 9 bases. The CDR3 length is 15 residues. Germline loops: CDR1 SGHRS, CDR2 YFSETQ. V gave up 0 bases and J gave up 7 bases; unmatched junction bases: 5. The CDR3 loop is CASSLALAGYNEQFF. In DNA, the CDR3 is TGCGCCAGCAGCTTGGCCCTAGCGGGGTATAATGAGCAGTTCTTC.

The V gene is TRBV9, the J gene TRBJ1-3, with D hard to call. CDR3 length: 18 amino acids. V was pared by 0 bases and J by 4 bases, with 20 bases between. Germline loops: CDR1 SGDLS, CDR2 YYNGEE. CDR3 bases: TGTGCCAGCAGCGTAGGGGTAACCCTGGGCCCGGGAGGAAACACCATATATTTT. This codes for CASSVGVTLGPGGNTIYF.

This chain connects TRBV20-1 to TRBJ1-1; TRBD1 matches at 8 bases. The length of the CDR3 is 11 residues. V trimming: 5 bases; J trimming: 12 bases; junction bases outside the gene matches: 8. Germline V lookup: CDR1 DFQATT, CDR2 SNEGSKA (reference sequence). Here the CDR3 DNA reads TGCAGTGCTCGACCTCAGGGGGCAACTTTCTTT. Its translation is CSARPQGATFF.

The chain employs TRBV7-9 and TRBJ2-1; D possibly corresponds to TRBD2 (6 bases). Germline V gives CDR1 SEHNR, CDR2 FQNEAQ (reference sequence). CDR3 size: 16 residues. V gave up 4 bases and J gave up 3 bases, with 16 bases separating them. CDR3 nucleotide sequence: TGTGCCAGCAGCTCCCCGGGGGTAGGCGTCTACAATGAGCAGTTCTTC. Translating it yields CASSSPGVGVYNEQFF.